The 28 T cell receptor beta chains below all came from one sample that was sequenced in a study of blood T cell repertoires in COVID-19. Data came from immunoSEQ multiplex PCR; TCRdb stores just in-frame clones and leaves some out. The repertoire consists of 170,000 or so clones, with roughly nine tenths occurring once and the leading ten covering 0.5% to 0.6%. Sequencing used peripheral blood. Receptor source: a man in his fifties with acute or convalescent COVID-19.

V and J are TRBV7-9 and TRBJ2-7, with 11 bases fitting TRBD2. From germline, CDR1 is SEHNR and CDR2 FQNEAQ (reference sequence). V lost 6 bases to trimming and J lost 2 bases; unmatched junction nucleotides: 12. The CDR3 is 17 residues long. DNA of the CDR3: TGTGCCAGCAGTCCCCAGGGTGTAGCGGGAGGGGCCTACGAGCAGTACTTC. It is translated as CASSPQGVAGGAYEQYF.

V is TRBV15 and J is TRBJ2-5; no definite D call. CDR1 LNHNV and CDR2 YYDKDF come from the germline V gene (reference sequence). CDR3 length equals 17 residues. Trimming took off 0 bases at V and 1 base at J, with 15 bases between the two ends. The CDR3 sequence: CATSRDPREVTQETQYF. The DNA of the CDR3 is TGTGCCACCAGCAGAGATCCCCGCGAGGTGACCCAAGAGACCCAGTACTTC.

The rearrangement links TRBV28 to TRBJ2-7; possibly TRBD1 for D (6 bases). From germline, CDR1 is MDHEN and CDR2 SYDVKM. The CDR3 loop spans 14 amino acids. V lost 3 bases to trimming and J lost 2 bases, with 11 bases between them. CDR3 sequence: CASSFGYRAYEQYF. In nucleotides, the CDR3 is TGTGCCAGCAGTTTTGGTTACAGGGCCTACGAGCAGTACTTC.

The chain recombines TRBV9 with TRBJ2-1; D perhaps matches TRBD2 (7 bases). Per the germline V gene, CDR1 is SGDLS and CDR2 is YYNGEE. V was trimmed by 0 bases and J by 2 bases, leaving 21 bases between them. The CDR3 consists of 19 residues. The CDR3 loop reads CASSVAERGGPRAYNEQFF. The CDR3 DNA reads TGTGCCAGCAGCGTAGCGGAGAGGGGGGGGCCCAGGGCCTACAATGAGCAGTTCTTC.

The chain employs TRBV29-1 and TRBJ2-3; TRBD2 is a possible D gene (6 bases). The germline gives CDR1 SQVTM, CDR2 ANQGSEA. The ends were cut back, 6 bases at V and 1 base at J, with 11 bases in the middle. CDR3 length: 13 amino acids. The CDR3 reads CSVESGGTDTQYF. In DNA, the CDR3 is TGCAGCGTAGAATCGGGGGGCACAGATACGCAGTATTTT.

The V call is TRBV7-6, the J call TRBJ1-6, with no clear D. This CDR3 spans 17 amino acids. Per the germline V gene, CDR1 is SGHVS and CDR2 is FNYEAQ. With 6 bases removed from V and 9 bases from J, the gap between germline ends came to 24 bases. The CDR3 protein is CASSFDEGSRTGSPLHF. The CDR3 DNA reads as TGTGCCAGCAGTTTCGACGAGGGTTCCCGGACTGGTTCACCCCTCCACTTT.

The chain has TRBV9 and TRBJ2-2, with D uncertain. Trimming took off 2 bases at V and 4 bases at J, with 12 bases between the two ends. The CDR3 length is 15 residues. From germline, CDR1 is SGDLS and CDR2 YYNGEE. CDR3 DNA: TGTGCCAGCAGCGTTTCTAGTATGGGCACCGGGGAGCTGTTTTTT. Encoded protein: CASSVSSMGTGELFF. The full variable domain, its missing parts supplied by reference TRBV9 and TRBJ2-2, is DSGVTQTPKHLITATGQRVTLRCSPRSGDLSVYWYQQSLDQGLQFLIQYYNGEERAKGNILERFSAQQFPDLHSELNLSSLELGDSALYFCASSVSSMGTGELFFGEGSRLTVL.

The CDR3, as DNA: TGTGCCAGCAGCCCCTCGGGACTAGCGGGAGGTGCCGGGGAGCTGTTTTTT. Its protein is CASSPSGLAGGAGELFF. V is TRBV7-9 and J is TRBJ2-2, with 15 bases lining up with TRBD2. Unmatched junction bases numbered 7, after V lost 5 bases and J lost 6 bases. This CDR3 contains 17 residues. Germline V CDR1 and CDR2: SEHNR, FQNEAQ (reference sequence). The complete variable domain, with remaining parts taken from reference TRBV7-9 and TRBJ2-2, reads DTGVSQNPRHKITKRGQNVTFRCDPISEHNRLYWYRQTLGQGPEFLTYFQNEAQLEKSRLLSDRFSAERPKGSFSTLEIQRTEQGDSAMYLCASSPSGLAGGAGELFFGEGSRLTVL.

The chain recombines TRBV19 with TRBJ2-3; possible D gene TRBD2, 6 bases. Deletions cut 6 bases from V and 6 bases from J, with 16 bases between. The CDR3 is made up of 14 amino acids. Germline assignment: CDR1 LNHDA and CDR2 SQIVND (reference sequence). In nucleotides, the CDR3 is TGTGCCAGTAGACCGGGGGATCCTTGGGATACGCAGTATTTT. It is translated as CASRPGDPWDTQYF.

CDR3 coding DNA: TGTGCCATCGCCCCTCTAGGGACAGGGGCTGGGGCCAACGTCCTGACTTTC. It is translated as CAIAPLGTGAGANVLTF. The genes are TRBV10-3 and TRBJ2-6, with 10 nucleotides matching TRBD1. The CDR3 extends over 17 amino acids. With 8 bases clipped from V and 2 bases from J, the junction kept 9 bases outside the gene matches. CDR1 and CDR2 from the germline V gene are ENHRY and SYGVKD.

The V call is TRBV5-1, the J call TRBJ1-2, with a tentative D call TRBD1 (5 bases). Germline V gene lookup returns CDR1 SGHRS and CDR2 YFSETQ. The CDR3 contains 17 residues. Trimming took 0 bases from V and 4 from J, leaving 19 bases between them. CDR3 DNA sequence: TGCGCCAGCAGCTTGGCCGCGGGGGAGAGGAAAATCTATGGCTACACCTTC. Translated: CASSLAAGERKIYGYTF.

The chain employs TRBV6-2 or TRBV6-3 and TRBJ2-1; possible D gene TRBD1, 6 bases. This CDR3 contains 16 residues. V shed 2 bases and J shed 0 bases, with 11 bases lying between them. CDR1 MNHEY and CDR2 SVGEGT come from the germline V gene. CDR3 sequence: CASSYLTGSSYNEQFF. The CDR3 DNA follows: TGTGCCAGCAGTTACCTCACAGGGAGCTCCTACAATGAGCAGTTCTTC.

This clone has only one observation. The chain carries TRBV3-1 (or the pseudogene TRBV3-2) and TRBJ2-3; 12 positions agree with TRBD2. Germline-derived CDR1 and CDR2 are LGHDT and YNNKEL (reference sequence). V shed 6 bases, J shed 2 bases, and the junction held 6 bases outside the gene matches. The CDR3 covers 16 residues. Here the CDR3 reads CASSRSSGRATDTQYF. Here the CDR3 DNA reads TGTGCCAGCAGTCGGTCTAGCGGGAGGGCCACAGATACGCAGTATTTT.

The V call is TRBV6-2 or TRBV6-3, the J call TRBJ1-1; TRBD1 aligns across 8 bases. V dropped 0 bases and J dropped 5; count of bases not matched to a gene: 5. Germline V lookup: CDR1 MNHEY, CDR2 SVGEGT. The CDR3 is 15 residues long. CDR3 bases: TGTGCCAGCAGTTACTCGAACAGGGGGGGGACTGAAGCTTTCTTT. Translation gives CASSYSNRGGTEAFF.

The rearrangement links TRBV4-2 to TRBJ2-4, with 8 positions matching TRBD2. J lost 3 bases, V lost 4 bases, and 2 bases had no gene match. Germline CDR1 is LGHNA and CDR2 is YNFKEQ. The CDR3 is 14 residues long. CDR3 bases: TGTGCCAGCAGCCCGGGGGGGGGCAAAAACATTCAGTACTTC. Encoded protein: CASSPGGGKNIQYF.

The chain carries TRBV28 and TRBJ2-7, with 7 bases matching TRBD1. The V gene's germline CDR1 is MDHEN and CDR2 SYDVKM. CDR3 length: 13 residues. After removal of 6 bases from V and 2 bases from J, the junction contained 4 bases not matched to a gene. The DNA of the CDR3 is TGTGCCAGCAGGGCCGGGACAGCCTACGAGCAGTACTTC. It specifies CASRAGTAYEQYF.

V usage is TRBV19 and J usage is TRBJ2-2, with TRBD1 matching 12 bases. The CDR3 runs to 16 residues. Germline V CDR1 and CDR2: LNHDA, SQIVND (reference sequence). The junction had 7 bases not matched to a gene; V was cut back by 5 bases and J by 6 bases. DNA for the CDR3: TGTGCCAGTAGTCCCCGGGACAGGGGGCTCGCCGGGGAGCTGTTTTTT. It yields the protein CASSPRDRGLAGELFF.

V usage is TRBV6-5 and J usage is TRBJ1-3; D unresolved. The CDR3 has 13 residues. Trimming pared 7 bases from V and 0 bases from J, leaving 7 bases between. Germline V gene lookup returns CDR1 MNHEY and CDR2 SVGAGI. The CDR3 is CASTDISGNTIYF. In nucleotides, the CDR3 is TGTGCCAGCACAGACATCTCTGGAAACACCATATATTTT.

The rearrangement uses TRBV11-2 and TRBJ1-1, with D possibly being TRBD1 (5 bases). Germline lookup yields CDR1 SGHAT and CDR2 FQNNGV. The length of the CDR3 is 13 residues. With 5 bases removed from V and 4 bases from J, the gap between germline ends came to 11 bases. The CDR3 nucleotides read TGTGCCAGCAGCCAAGCGGGACCCACTGAAGCTTTCTTT. Its translation: CASSQAGPTEAFF.

The chain couples TRBV4-2 to TRBJ2-7; 10 positions match TRBD1. CDR1 is LGHNA, CDR2 YNFKEQ, per germline. The CDR3 is made up of 15 amino acids. Trimming removed 4 bases from V and 1 base from J; junction bases left unmatched: 4. DNA of the CDR3: TGTGCCAGCAGCCCCCGGACAGGGGGATCCTACGAGCAGTACGTC. This codes for CASSPRTGGSYEQYV.

This chain joins TRBV27 and TRBJ2-1; 10 nucleotides line up with TRBD2. V dropped 6 bases and J dropped 5; count of bases not matched to a gene: 10. CDR3 length: 16 amino acids. Germline V CDR1 and CDR2: MNHEY, SMNVEV (reference sequence). The CDR3 loop reads CASRPMGTSAHNEQFF. CDR3 coding DNA: TGTGCCAGCAGACCTATGGGGACTAGCGCACACAATGAGCAGTTCTTC.

This rearrangement joins TRBV7-2 to TRBJ2-3; D is perhaps TRBD2 (6 bases). The CDR3 spans 14 residues. V lost 3 bases and J 4 bases, leaving 11 bases between the germline ends. Germline V gene data show CDR1 as SGHTA and CDR2 as FQGNSA. The CDR3 DNA follows: TGTGCCAGCAGCTTCCAGGGAGGACCAGATACGCAGTATTTT. Protein product: CASSFQGGPDTQYF.

The count of this clone is one. The chain joins TRBV2 to TRBJ1-5; no firm D call. The CDR3 covers 13 residues. V was shortened by 7 bases and J by 0 bases, with 7 bases between the two germline ends. The V gene's germline CDR1 is SNHLY and CDR2 FYNNEI. The CDR3 loop reads CASNYYSNQPQHF. The CDR3 nucleotides are TGTGCCAGCAACTATTATAGCAATCAGCCCCAGCATTTT.

This clone was counted a single time. The rearrangement uses TRBV27 and TRBJ2-7, with TRBD2 matching over 10 bases. Germline trimming cut 3 bases from V and 3 bases from J; bases unmatched to any gene: 8. This CDR3 is 16 amino acids long. The germline gives CDR1 MNHEY, CDR2 SMNVEV (reference sequence). CDR3 sequence reads: CASSLTLAGALYEQYF. The CDR3 DNA follows: TGTGCCAGCAGTTTGACCCTAGCGGGAGCACTCTACGAGCAGTACTTC.

The chain couples TRBV7-2 to TRBJ2-7; 8 bases are a match to TRBD1. This CDR3 is built from 16 residues. Trimming removed 0 bases from V and 1 base from J; junction bases left unmatched: 5. CDR1 is SGHTA and CDR2 is FQGNSA in the germline V gene. CDR3 sequence: CASSLASQGASYEQYF. CDR3 in DNA: TGTGCCAGCAGCTTAGCGTCTCAGGGGGCTTCCTACGAGCAGTACTTC.

This chain connects TRBV5-1 to TRBJ2-3; D remains unclear. The V end was cut by 4 bases, the J end by 0 bases, with 6 bases between. CDR3 length equals 13 residues. Germline CDR1 SGHRS, CDR2 YFSETQ. Written as DNA, the CDR3 is TGCGCCAGCAGCCTCCTTAGCACAGATACGCAGTATTTT. This sequence encodes CASSLLSTDTQYF.

The chain uses TRBV2 and TRBJ2-1; TRBD2 matches at 7 bases. The CDR3 contains 15 residues. V shed 6 bases, J shed 5 bases, and the junction held 10 bases outside the gene matches. Germline-derived CDR1 and CDR2 are SNHLY and FYNNEI. CDR3 bases: TGTGCCAGCAGAACACGCTCTAGCGGAGACAATGAGCAGTTCTTC. As protein: CASRTRSSGDNEQFF.

The chain links TRBV19 to TRBJ2-1; 8 positions match TRBD1. V shed 7 bases, J shed 6 bases, and the junction held 11 bases outside the gene matches. In germline, CDR1 is LNHDA, CDR2 SQIVND (reference sequence). The CDR3 has 15 amino acids. The CDR3 DNA reads TGTGCCAGTACCCTCGGGACAGGCAGGGCCAATGAGCAGTTCTTC. The encoded protein is CASTLGTGRANEQFF.